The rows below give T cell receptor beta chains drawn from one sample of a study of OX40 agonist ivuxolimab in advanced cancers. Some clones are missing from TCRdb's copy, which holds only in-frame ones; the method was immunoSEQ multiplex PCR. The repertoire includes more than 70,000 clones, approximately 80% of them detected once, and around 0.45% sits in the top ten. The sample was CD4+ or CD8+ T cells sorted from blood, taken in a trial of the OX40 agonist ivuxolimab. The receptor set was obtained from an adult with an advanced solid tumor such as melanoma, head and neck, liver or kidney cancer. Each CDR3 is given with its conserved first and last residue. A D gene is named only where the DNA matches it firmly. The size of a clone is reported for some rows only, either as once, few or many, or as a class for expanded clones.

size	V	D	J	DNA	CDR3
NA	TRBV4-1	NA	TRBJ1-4	TGCGCCAGCAGCCAATCCAGGGGTTGGGAAAAACTGTTTTTT	CASSQSRGWEKLFF
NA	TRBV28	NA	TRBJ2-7	TGTGCCAGCACAGAAATAGCAAGGGATACCTACGAGCAGTACTTC	CASTEIARDTYEQYF
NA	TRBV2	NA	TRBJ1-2	TGTGCCAGCGATTACGACAGTACCGGAGGCTACACCTTC	CASDYDSTGGYTF
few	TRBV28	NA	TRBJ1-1	TGTGCCAGCAGAGAGAGGAACACTGAAGCTTTCTTT	CASRERNTEAFF
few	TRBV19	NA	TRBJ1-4	TGTGCCAGTAAAAAGGGGTCAACTAATGAAAAACTGTTTTTT	CASKKGSTNEKLFF
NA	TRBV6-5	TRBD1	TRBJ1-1	TGTGCCAGCAGACGGGACAGGGGGCTAAGCACTGAAGCTTTCTTT	CASRRDRGLSTEAFF
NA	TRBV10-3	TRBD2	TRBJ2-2	TGTGCCATCAGTGCATTCCTGTCGCGGGGGGGAGCGAACACCGGGGAGCTGTTTTTT	CAISAFLSRGGANTGELFF
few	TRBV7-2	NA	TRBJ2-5	TGTGCCAGCAGCTTAGGTGGCACCCCCCAAGAGACCCAGTACTTC	CASSLGGTPQETQYF
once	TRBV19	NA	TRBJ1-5	TGTGCCAGTAGTATAGTAGGAGGTAGGCAGCCCCAGCATTTT	CASSIVGGRQPQHF
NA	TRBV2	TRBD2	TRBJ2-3	TGTGCCAGCAGTGAAGCGCCAGGATTGGGGGGGGGAACAGATACGCAGTATTTT	CASSEAPGLGGGTDTQYF
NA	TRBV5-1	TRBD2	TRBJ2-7	TGCGCCAGCAGCCCACTAGCGGGAGGTTACGAGCAGTACTTC	CASSPLAGGYEQYF
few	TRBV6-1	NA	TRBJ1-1	TGTTATACCACGCCTTGGATGAACACTGAAGCTTTCTTT	CYTTPWMNTEAFF
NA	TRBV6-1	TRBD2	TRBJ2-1	TGTGCCAGCAGTGAAAGGCCGGGACTAGCTAGCGATGAGCAGTTCTTC	CASSERPGLASDEQFF
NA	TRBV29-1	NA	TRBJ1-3	TGCAGCGTGTACTCTGGAAACACCATATATTTT	CSVYSGNTIYF
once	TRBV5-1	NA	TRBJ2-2	TGCGCCAGCAGCGATCAAGGTGGAAGGGGGGAGCTGTTTTTT	CASSDQGGRGELFF
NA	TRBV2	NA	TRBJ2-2	TGTGCCAGCAAGGACTTCAACACCGGGGAGCTGTTTTTT	CASKDFNTGELFF
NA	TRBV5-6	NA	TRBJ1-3	TGTGCCAGCAGCTTTCGAGGGGTGGGTACGGCTGGAAACACCATATATTTT	CASSFRGVGTAGNTIYF
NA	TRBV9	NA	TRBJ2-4	TGTGCCAGCAGCGTATCACCGAGCGTAAACATTCAGTACTTC	CASSVSPSVNIQYF
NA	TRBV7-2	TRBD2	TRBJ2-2	TGTGCCAGCAGCCCCGGGACTAGTTCACCCGGGGAGCTGTTTTTT	CASSPGTSSPGELFF
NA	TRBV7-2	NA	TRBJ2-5	TGTGCCGCCCGAAGGCAGGGGCAAGAGACCCAGTACTTC	CAARRQGQETQYF
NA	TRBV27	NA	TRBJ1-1	TGTGCCAGCCGAAACTCCGGGAGGACTGAAGCTTTCTTT	CASRNSGRTEAFF
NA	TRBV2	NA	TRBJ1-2	TGTGCCAGCACACAGGATAACTATGGCTACACCTTC	CASTQDNYGYTF
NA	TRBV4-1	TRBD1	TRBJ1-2	TGCGCCAGCAGCCAGCGGACAGGCGGACCTAACTATGGCTACACCTTC	CASSQRTGGPNYGYTF
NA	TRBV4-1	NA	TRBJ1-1	TGCGCCAGCAGCCTAGGACTGCGCGGGAGCACTGAAGCTTTCTTT	CASSLGLRGSTEAFF
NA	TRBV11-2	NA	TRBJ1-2	TGTGCCAGCAGCTTCTCGGAGCCCCTCTATGGCTACACCTTC	CASSFSEPLYGYTF
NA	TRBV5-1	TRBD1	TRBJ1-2	TGCGCCAGCAGCTTGGGCGGGACAGGGGACTATCGCTACACCTTC	CASSLGGTGDYRYTF
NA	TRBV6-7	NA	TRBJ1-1	TGTGCCAGCAGTAATCGGAACACTGAAGCTTTCTTT	CASSNRNTEAFF
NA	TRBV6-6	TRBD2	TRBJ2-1	TGTGCCAGCAGTTACGCGGGAGGGCGGAATGAGCAGTTCTTC	CASSYAGGRNEQFF
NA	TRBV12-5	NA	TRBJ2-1	TGTGCTAGTGGGTCGTATGTGGAGCAGTTCTTC	CASGSYVEQFF
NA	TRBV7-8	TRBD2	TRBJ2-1	TGTGCCAGCAGCTCCAACCGGGCGGGGGGGGCCTACAATGAGCAGTTCTTC	CASSSNRAGGAYNEQFF
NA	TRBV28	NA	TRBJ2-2	TGTGCCAGCAGCCTACGCCCCGGTGAGCTGTTTTTT	CASSLRPGELFF
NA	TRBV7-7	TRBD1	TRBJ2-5	TGTGCCAGCAGCTTAGGATCGACAGGGCCAGAGACCCAGTACTTC	CASSLGSTGPETQYF
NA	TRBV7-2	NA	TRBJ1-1	TGTGCCAGCAGCTTACTCGGGATCGGAGGTAGACTTTTT	CASSLLGIGGRLF
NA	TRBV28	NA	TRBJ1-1	TGTGCCAGCAGAGACAGGTCCGGATTCCGGGGCACTGAAGCTTTCTTT	CASRDRSGFRGTEAFF
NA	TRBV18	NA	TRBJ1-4	TGTGCCAGCTCACCTGCCGGATATGAAAAACTGTTTTTT	CASSPAGYEKLFF
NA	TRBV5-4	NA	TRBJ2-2	TGTGCCAGCAGCTCCATCCCGGACATTAGACCCGGGGAGCTGTTTTTT	CASSSIPDIRPGELFF
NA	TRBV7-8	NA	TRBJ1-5	TGTGCCAGCAGCTTACACAGGGAACAGCCCCAGCATTTT	CASSLHREQPQHF
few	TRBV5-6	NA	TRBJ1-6	TGTGCCAGCAGCTCGGGACGGCGTAATTCACCCCTCCACTTT	CASSSGRRNSPLHF
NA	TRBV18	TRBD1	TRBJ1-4	TGTGCCAGCTCAACGCAGACAGGGTGGGGAGAAAAACTGTTTTTT	CASSTQTGWGEKLFF
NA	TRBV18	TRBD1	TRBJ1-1	TGTGCCAGCTCAAAACAGGGGAGGACTGAAGCTTTCTTT	CASSKQGRTEAFF
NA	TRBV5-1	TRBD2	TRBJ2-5	TGCGCCAGCAGCCCCCCCCTAGCGGGGCAAGAGACCCAGTACTTC	CASSPPLAGQETQYF
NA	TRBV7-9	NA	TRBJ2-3	TGTGCCAGCAGCCCCAGGAGGGAAACAGATACGCAGTATTTT	CASSPRRETDTQYF
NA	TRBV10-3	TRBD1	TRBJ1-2	TGTGCCATCAGCCAGACCACAGGGGGTGGGGATGGCTACACCTTC	CAISQTTGGGDGYTF
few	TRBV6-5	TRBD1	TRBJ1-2	TGTGCCAGCAGACAGCCGACAGGGGACTACTATGGCTACACCTTC	CASRQPTGDYYGYTF
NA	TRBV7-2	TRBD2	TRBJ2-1	TGTGCCAGCAGCTTAGAATTGGCGGGGGGTCGGGAGCAGTTCTTC	CASSLELAGGREQFF
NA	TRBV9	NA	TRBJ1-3	TGTGCCAGCAGCGTAGGGGCAGCCAGCTCTGGAAACACCATATATTTT	CASSVGAASSGNTIYF
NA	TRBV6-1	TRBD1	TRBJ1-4	TGTGCCAGCAGGGGGACAGGGGGCATTGAAAAACTGTTTTTT	CASRGTGGIEKLFF
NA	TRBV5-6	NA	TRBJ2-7	TGTGCCAGCAGCTGGGGGAGACAGGTGAGCTCCTACGAGCAGTACTTC	CASSWGRQVSSYEQYF
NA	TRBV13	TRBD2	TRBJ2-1	TGTGCCAGCAGCAAAACTAGCGGGGGGCGAAATGAGCAGTTCTTC	CASSKTSGGRNEQFF
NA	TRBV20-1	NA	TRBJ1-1	TGCAGTGCTTATACTACAGCGAAAGCTTTCTTT	CSAYTTAKAFF
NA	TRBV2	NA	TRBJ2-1	TGTGCCAGCAGGAAAACCGGGGCAGCCGGTGAGCAGTTCTTC	CASRKTGAAGEQFF
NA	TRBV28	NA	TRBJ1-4	TGTGCCAGCAAGGAGGGTAGGGTTGAAAAACTGTTTTTT	CASKEGRVEKLFF
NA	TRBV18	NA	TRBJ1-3	TGTGCCAGCTCACCAGACAGCTCAGGAAACACCATATATTTT	CASSPDSSGNTIYF
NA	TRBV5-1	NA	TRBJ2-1	TGCGCCAGCAGCACGGACTCCTACAATGAGCAGTTCTTC	CASSTDSYNEQFF